This TCR beta chain is from a study of blood T cell repertoires in COVID-19. Whole-study context: Samples taken during acute and convalescent COVID-19 were collected in the United States, Italy and Spain. Nucleic acid was either cDNA or gDNA, and it came from T cells, B-cell-depleted T cells, or PBMCs.

Original methodology: It was from reference gene primer amplification that nucleated cell counts were estimated. Clones were sequenced by immunoSEQ multiplex PCR, and TCRdb holds only the in-frame ones, with some missing. V and J calls and clone size are copied from that table; D and trimming were computed from the DNA. The table has 72,000 or so clones, more than 80% seen once. Germline lookup yields CDR1 LGHNA and CDR2 YSLEER. The CDR3 covers 18 residues. V was shortened by 0 bases and J by 8 bases, with 25 bases between the two germline ends. What was sequenced was peripheral blood. This TCR was sampled from a woman of 80 years or more with acute or convalescent COVID-19. The chain recombines TRBV4-3 with TRBJ1-2; D not resolved. The CDR3, as DNA: TGCGCCAGCAGCCAAGAGCTATTAGGCGGCGGCGCGAAGGAGGGCTACACCTTC. This sequence encodes CASSQELLGGGAKEGYTF.